The T cell receptor (beta chain) under discussion was sequenced for a study of response to subunit inactivated influenza vaccine. This clonotype was seen repeatedly, ten times or more. Its antigen remains unidentified. General study points: Each seasonal influenza vaccination recruits few new T cells, the authors suggested.

The J segment lost 3 bases and the V segment lost 1 base, leaving 12 bases of the junction unmatched. CDR1 and CDR2 from the germline V gene are SGHAT and FQNNGV. CDR3 length equals 18 residues. Using its own MiXCR run on the RT-PCR reads, TCRdb lists one record per CDR3 protein. The repertoire has 450,000 to 600,000 distinct CDR3 sequences, roughly 8.2% of them found once; the top ten carry 10% to 15%. The sequencing used PBMCs from blood, collected 23 months after vaccination. This clonotype was sampled from a man aged 50 to 75 who received an inactivated influenza vaccine. This rearrangement joins TRBV11-2 to TRBJ2-1; 7 positions agree with TRBD2. Here the CDR3 reads CASSLGGVGGSLYNEQFF. CDR3 nucleotide sequence: TGTGCCAGCAGCTTAGGGGGTGTCGGCGGGAGTCTCTACAATGAGCAGTTCTTC.